Included here is one TCR beta chain sequence, with context. The antigen is undetermined. These data belong to a study of cytomegalovirus exposure and HLA in healthy donors. Study observations and caveats: Follow-up analysis found HLA locus-dependent TCR association rates, highest for DRB1 and lowest for HLA-C. The productive fraction for most TCR beta V segments was about 90% or about 30% in an earlier analysis.

Primers included in the PCR were 60 Vbeta and 13 Jbeta primers. The assay was immunoSEQ multiplex PCR, and TCRdb's table has in-frame clones only and misses some. The table lists 150,000 to 200,000 clones, over 80% of them singletons, with around 5.8% in the top ten. The CDR3 has 13 residues. Germline V lookup: CDR1 SGHDN, CDR2 FVKESK. The V and J ends lost 1 base and 0 bases respectively, with 3 bases between them. This chain links TRBV14 with TRBJ1-1; no firm D call. The source material was PBMCs. This TCR was recovered from a male donor in good health and CMV-seropositive. This chain's CDR3 is CASSQGVNTEAFF. In DNA form, the CDR3 reads TGTGCCAGCAGCCAAGGAGTGAACACTGAAGCTTTCTTT.